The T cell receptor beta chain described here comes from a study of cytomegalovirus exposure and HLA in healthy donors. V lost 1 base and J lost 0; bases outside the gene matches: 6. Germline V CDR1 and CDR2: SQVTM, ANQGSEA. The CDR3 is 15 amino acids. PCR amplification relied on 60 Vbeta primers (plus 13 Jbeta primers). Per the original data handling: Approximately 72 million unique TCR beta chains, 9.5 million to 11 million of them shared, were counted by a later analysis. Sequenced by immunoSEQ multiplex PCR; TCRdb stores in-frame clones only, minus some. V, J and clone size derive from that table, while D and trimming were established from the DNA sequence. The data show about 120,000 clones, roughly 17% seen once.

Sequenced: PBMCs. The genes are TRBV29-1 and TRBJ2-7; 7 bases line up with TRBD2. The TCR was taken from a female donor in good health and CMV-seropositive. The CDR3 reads CSVEVSGGNSYEQYF. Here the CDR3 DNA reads TGCAGCGTTGAAGTGTCGGGAGGAAACTCCTACGAGCAGTACTTC.